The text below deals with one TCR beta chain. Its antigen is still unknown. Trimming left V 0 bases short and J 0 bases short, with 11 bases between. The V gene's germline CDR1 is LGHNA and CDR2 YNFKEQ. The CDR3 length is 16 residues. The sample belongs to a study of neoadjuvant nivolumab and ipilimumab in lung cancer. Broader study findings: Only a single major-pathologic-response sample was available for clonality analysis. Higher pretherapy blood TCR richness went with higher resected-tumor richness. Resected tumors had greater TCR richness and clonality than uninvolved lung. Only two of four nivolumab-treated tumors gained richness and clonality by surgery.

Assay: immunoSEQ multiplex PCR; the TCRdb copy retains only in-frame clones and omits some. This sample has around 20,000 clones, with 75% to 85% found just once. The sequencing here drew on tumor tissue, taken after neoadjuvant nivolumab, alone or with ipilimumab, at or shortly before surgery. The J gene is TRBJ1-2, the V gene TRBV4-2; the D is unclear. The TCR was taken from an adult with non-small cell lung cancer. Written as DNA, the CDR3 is TGTGCCAGCAGCCAAGAGGTCGGAAAAGCTAACTATGGCTACACCTTC. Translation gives CASSQEVGKANYGYTF.